The rows below give T cell receptor beta chains drawn from one sample of a study of OX40 agonist ivuxolimab in advanced cancers. Profiled with immunoSEQ multiplex PCR; TCRdb holds only in-frame clones, not every one. Here the sample spans tens of thousands of clones, nearly 85% being singletons. The sequenced sample was CD4+ or CD8+ T cells sorted from blood, obtained in a trial of the OX40 agonist ivuxolimab. The receptors here all came from an adult with an advanced solid tumor such as melanoma, head and neck, liver or kidney cancer. Both conserved end residues are part of each CDR3. A D gene is named only where the DNA matches it firmly. Rows may omit the clone size; those that give it use once, few, many or a size class.

DNA,CDR3,V,D,J,size
TGTCCAGGGGACCCTAAGGAGGCGGTCGCTTTCGAGCAGTACTTC,CPGDPKEAVAFEQYF,TRBV19,-,TRBJ2-7,-
TGTGCCAGCTCACCGGAAACTAGCGGGGGGGCCGACCCAGAGACCCAGTACTTC,CASSPETSGGADPETQYF,TRBV18,TRBD2,TRBJ2-5,once
TGCGCCAGCAGCCAAGATTTGGGAATGACAGGGGACTATGGCTACACCTTC,CASSQDLGMTGDYGYTF,TRBV4-1,TRBD1,TRBJ1-2,-
TGTGCCAGTAGTATAATTGGTGGGACAGGGCTCAGCGCGCTCTATGGCTACACCTTC,CASSIIGGTGLSALYGYTF,TRBV19,TRBD1,TRBJ1-2,-
TGTGCCAGCAGCCCCCGGACAGGGGTTAATTCACCCCTCCACTTT,CASSPRTGVNSPLHF,TRBV7-6,TRBD1,TRBJ1-6,-
TGTGCCAGTAGCCAAAGGGACAGGGGGGTTAGGAACTATGGCTACACCTTC,CASSQRDRGVRNYGYTF,TRBV19,TRBD1,TRBJ1-2,-
TGTGCCAGCAGCCACGGGCGCTCTGGAAACACCATATATTTT,CASSHGRSGNTIYF,TRBV7-2,-,TRBJ1-3,once
TGTGCCACCAGCAGAGATCGAGAGACCCAGTACTTC,CATSRDRETQYF,TRBV15,-,TRBJ2-5,-
TGTGCCAGCAGTCCCCTTGGACTAGCGGCGTACAATGAGCAGTTCTTC,CASSPLGLAAYNEQFF,TRBV2,TRBD2,TRBJ2-1,-
TGTGCCAGCAATTTCGGACAGGGGGGTCAGCCCCAGCATTTT,CASNFGQGGQPQHF,TRBV6-1,TRBD1,TRBJ1-5,-
TGTGCCACTTCGCTGGACAGGGGGTCCGCCTATGGCTACACCTTC,CATSLDRGSAYGYTF,TRBV15,TRBD1,TRBJ1-2,once
TGTGCCAGCAGGGGTACAGGGGGTCGGAGCTACACCTTC,CASRGTGGRSYTF,TRBV27,TRBD1,TRBJ1-2,-
TGTGCCAGCAGCTTGATGGTCACAGATACGCAGTATTTT,CASSLMVTDTQYF,TRBV5-8,-,TRBJ2-3,-
TGTGCCAGTACCCCCAGGGGAAACAGGGGGGAAAAACTGTTTTTT,CASTPRGNRGEKLFF,TRBV19,TRBD1,TRBJ1-4,-
TGTGCCACCAGCAAAGACAGATTTAACTATGGCTACACCTTC,CATSKDRFNYGYTF,TRBV15,-,TRBJ1-2,-
TGTGCAACAAAGCGGGGGGGCACAGATACGCAGTATTTT,CATKRGGTDTQYF,TRBV6-5,TRBD2,TRBJ2-3,-
TGTGCCAGTAGTATTTCGCGGCAGGGGAGTTCACCCCTCCACTTT,CASSISRQGSSPLHF,TRBV19,-,TRBJ1-6,-
TGTGCCAGCAGCTTGCGGAGTTTACAAGAGACCCAGTACTTC,CASSLRSLQETQYF,TRBV5-4,-,TRBJ2-5,-
TGTGCCAGTAGTATGGGGAGTATCGATAGCGGGGGCCCCCGGGGCACAGATACGCAGTATTTT,CASSMGSIDSGGPRGTDTQYF,TRBV19,TRBD2,TRBJ2-3,-
TGTGCCAGCAGTTATCAGAAGTCGCGAGACACCGGGGAGCTGTTTTTT,CASSYQKSRDTGELFF,TRBV6-5,-,TRBJ2-2,-
TGTGCCTGGGGGACACTGGTTGGGCATGCAGGCGAGCAGTACTTC,CAWGTLVGHAGEQYF,TRBV30,-,TRBJ2-7,once
TGTGCCAGCGCACGTAAAGGCCAGCAGGGAGAGACCCAGTACTTC,CASARKGQQGETQYF,TRBV7-3,-,TRBJ2-5,-
TGTGCCAGCAGTTACGACAGGGGGAGCACTGAAGCTTTCTTT,CASSYDRGSTEAFF,TRBV6-5,TRBD1,TRBJ1-1,-
TGTGCCAGCAGCTTGGCCGGAGGTTATCAGCCCCAGCATTTT,CASSLAGGYQPQHF,TRBV5-6,-,TRBJ1-5,-
TGTGCCAGCAGCTTTGACTTTTCGGAGGGTTTCGGTACGCAGTATTTT,CASSFDFSEGFGTQYF,TRBV7-9,-,TRBJ2-3,-
TGTGCCAGCAGTGAAACTTCAAACACCATATATTTT,CASSETSNTIYF,TRBV6-5,-,TRBJ1-3,-
TGTGCCAGCAGCCGTTTGGGGAATGAGCAGTTCTTC,CASSRLGNEQFF,TRBV5-6,-,TRBJ2-1,-